This is a list of T cell receptor beta chains from one sample in a study of T cell clones after liver transplantation. Some clones are missing from TCRdb's copy, which holds only in-frame ones; the method was immunoSEQ multiplex PCR. The sample has around 9,100 clones; around 79% are singletons. The sample was CD8+ T cells from blood, taken before liver transplant. All receptors derive from a human donor who received a liver transplant. The CDR3 runs from the conserved cysteine through the conserved F or W. D genes are given only for firm matches. Size is stated for part of the rows, as once, few or many counts, or as a class when the clone is expanded.

-	TRBD2	TRBV7-3	TRBJ2-7	15	TGTGCCAGCAGCTCCGTAGCGGGAGGGCCGAATGAGCAGTACTTC	CASSSVAGGPNEQYF
few	-	TRBV6-1	TRBJ2-6	13	TGTGCCAGCCGATTCACGGATCTAGAAGTCCTGACTTTC	CASRFTDLEVLTF
once	TRBD1	TRBV10-3	TRBJ1-4	16	TGTGCCATCAGTGACCGGGGACAGGGGGTGAATGAAAAACTGTTTTTT	CAISDRGQGVNEKLFF
-	TRBD2	TRBV7-3	TRBJ2-1	20	TGTGCCAGCAGCTTTTCCCTAGGGATAGCGGGGGTTCTATCCTACAATGAGCAGTTCTTC	CASSFSLGIAGVLSYNEQFF
-	-	TRBV25-1	TRBJ2-1	15	TGTGCCAGCAGTGAACGCTCCCCCTACAACAATGAGCAGTTCTTC	CASSERSPYNNEQFF
-	-	TRBV29-1	TRBJ1-4	14	TGCAGCGTTGAAGAAAGCTTAATGGGAGAAAAACTGTTTTTT	CSVEESLMGEKLFF
-	-	TRBV7-7	TRBJ2-1	15	TGTGCCAGCAGCTTGTTACAGGGTCCTGTCAATGAGCAGTTCTTC	CASSLLQGPVNEQFF
once	-	TRBV28	TRBJ1-1	14	TGTGCCAGCACCAACACGGGGACGAACACTGAAGCTTTCTTT	CASTNTGTNTEAFF
-	TRBD1	TRBV27	TRBJ1-5	13	TGTGCCAGCAGTCCGGGACAGACCAGGCCCCAGCATTTT	CASSPGQTRPQHF
-	-	TRBV6-5	TRBJ1-1	15	TGTGCCAGCAGTCCTCCCGGACGGGGCAACACTGAAGCTTTCTTT	CASSPPGRGNTEAFF
-	-	TRBV5-1	TRBJ1-1	12	TGCGCCAGCAGCCCGGACAACGTGGAGGCTTTCTTT	CASSPDNVEAFF
few	TRBD2	TRBV28	TRBJ2-1	15	TGTGCCAGCAGTTTAGCGGGAGGCCTCTACAATGAGCAGTTCTTC	CASSLAGGLYNEQFF
-	TRBD1	TRBV6-6	TRBJ1-5	14	TGTGCCAGCAGACCGACAGGGAGGAATCAGCCCCAGCATTTT	CASRPTGRNQPQHF
-	TRBD2	TRBV4-3	TRBJ2-1	17	TGCGCCAGCAGCCAAGGACTAGCGGGGGGGCCAAACAATGAGCAGTTCTTC	CASSQGLAGGPNNEQFF
once	-	TRBV7-9	TRBJ2-3	14	TGTGCCACCCGGCCAAAGACAGAGGGTAATACGCAGTATTTT	CATRPKTEGNTQYF
-	TRBD2	TRBV7-6	TRBJ2-2	17	TGTGCCAGCAGCTTAACGTCTAGCGGGGGGGCTAACGGGGAGCTGTTTTTT	CASSLTSSGGANGELFF
-	-	TRBV5-4	TRBJ2-2	14	TGTGCCAGCAGGCTGCAGGTAGCGTCCGGGGAGCTGTTTTTT	CASRLQVASGELFF
-	-	TRBV27	TRBJ1-2	14	TGTGCCAGCAGTTTATCCACGGGGAGCGACGGCTACACCTTC	CASSLSTGSDGYTF
-	-	TRBV4-2	TRBJ1-5	13	TGTGCCAGCAGCCAAGTCGCCCAGGAGCCCCAGCATTTT	CASSQVAQEPQHF
-	-	TRBV27	TRBJ1-1	14	TGTGCCAGCAGTTGGACGGATCTGAACACTGAAGCTTTCTTT	CASSWTDLNTEAFF
-	-	TRBV7-9	TRBJ2-1	15	TGTGCCAGCAGCTTTGTAGGTGACTCCTACAATGAGCAGTTCTTC	CASSFVGDSYNEQFF
few	-	TRBV5-1	TRBJ1-1	16	TGCGCCAGCAGCCCCTTCACGGGGGGGCTGGACACTGAAGCTTTCTTT	CASSPFTGGLDTEAFF
-	-	TRBV27	TRBJ2-7	13	TGTGCCAGCAGTTCGACAGGATCCTACGAGCAGTACTTC	CASSSTGSYEQYF
-	TRBD1	TRBV5-1	TRBJ2-7	18	TGCGCCAGCAGCTTTCCGGGACAGGTTCCGGGCGAAGGCTACGAGCAGTACTTC	CASSFPGQVPGEGYEQYF
-	-	TRBV15	TRBJ1-2	14	TGTGCCACCAGCGGTCCGACAGAAAACTATGGCTACACCTTC	CATSGPTENYGYTF
-	TRBD2	TRBV9	TRBJ2-7	16	TGTGCCAGCAGCCCCGGACTAGCGGGGACCTCCTACGAGCAGTACTTC	CASSPGLAGTSYEQYF
-	-	TRBV6-6	TRBJ1-2	13	TGTGCCAGCACCTCCAGGGGCCAGGATGGCTACACCTTC	CASTSRGQDGYTF
-	-	TRBV29-1	TRBJ2-5	15	TGCAGCGTTGAGTTCCGTCGTGGGGGTTGGGAGACCCAGTACTTC	CSVEFRRGGWETQYF
-	TRBD1	TRBV6-6	TRBJ2-7	11	TGTGCCAACACAGGGGACTACGAGCAGTACTTC	CANTGDYEQYF
-	-	TRBV5-1	TRBJ1-1	16	TGCGCCAGCAGCTTTGGATCGTACGCCCCGAACACTGAAGCTTTCTTT	CASSFGSYAPNTEAFF
few	TRBD1	TRBV7-9	TRBJ1-5	18	TGTGCCAGCAGCTCTTCGTCGCGACAGGGTAGGAGGGATCAGCCCCAGCATTTT	CASSSSSRQGRRDQPQHF
-	TRBD1	TRBV7-3	TRBJ2-7	16	TGTGCCAGCAGCCCTTTTGCGGGACAGGCCACCTACGAGCAGTACTTC	CASSPFAGQATYEQYF
-	-	TRBV29-1	TRBJ1-2	12	TGCAGCGTTGAAGGCCAGGGAGGTGGCTACACCTTC	CSVEGQGGGYTF
-	TRBD1	TRBV4-2	TRBJ1-1	15	TGTGCCAGCAGCCAGCCTGGGACAGGGCGGGCTGAAGCTTTCTTT	CASSQPGTGRAEAFF
-	-	TRBV4-2	TRBJ1-1	15	TGTGCCAGCACCCAAGACCTATGGCTGAACACTGAAGCTTTCTTT	CASTQDLWLNTEAFF
-	TRBD1	TRBV6-9	TRBJ1-2	14	TGTGCCAGCAGTTGGGGACAGAGTAACTATGGCTACACCTTC	CASSWGQSNYGYTF
-	TRBD1	TRBV11-2	TRBJ1-2	17	TGTGCCAGCAGCCCTCGTATCAGGGGGCCCCTTAACTATGGCTACACCTTC	CASSPRIRGPLNYGYTF
-	TRBD2	TRBV7-6	TRBJ2-1	18	TGTGCCAGCAGCTTAGCGAAGGGTAGCGGGAGCTCCTACAATGAGCAGTTCTTC	CASSLAKGSGSSYNEQFF
once	-	TRBV11-2	TRBJ2-7	12	TGTGCCAGCAGCCCGCAGGGAGACGAGCAGTACTTC	CASSPQGDEQYF
-	TRBD1	TRBV5-5	TRBJ1-2	16	TGTGCCAGCAGCTTAGGACAGGACGGTATAGTGGGAGGCTACACCTTC	CASSLGQDGIVGGYTF
-	-	TRBV28	TRBJ2-7	13	TGTGCCAGCTCCCTCTCGGTCGGTTACGAGCAGTACTTC	CASSLSVGYEQYF
-	TRBD1	TRBV6-5	TRBJ1-1	14	TGTGCCAGCAGGATAGGACAGGGCCGGACTGAAGCTTTCTTT	CASRIGQGRTEAFF
-	-	TRBV15	TRBJ2-7	16	TGTGCCACCAGCAGACCCCAGACCGGGAGCTCCTACGAGCAGTACTTC	CATSRPQTGSSYEQYF
-	TRBD1	TRBV9	TRBJ2-5	16	TGTGCCAGCAGCGTAGGCGGACAGGGATTCCAAGAGACCCAGTACTTC	CASSVGGQGFQETQYF
-	-	TRBV2	TRBJ1-5	15	TGTGCCAGCAGTGTCGGCAGGGATAGCAATCAGCCCCAGCATTTT	CASSVGRDSNQPQHF
-	-	TRBV5-8	TRBJ1-1	11	TGTGCCAGCAGCTCCGACGTTGAAGCTTTCTTT	CASSSDVEAFF
-	-	TRBV29-1	TRBJ2-7	14	TGCAGCGTTGAAGATGTCGGAAAAAACTACGAGCAGTACTTC	CSVEDVGKNYEQYF
-	TRBD1	TRBV11-2	TRBJ1-1	16	TGTGCCAGCAGCGCGAGAGCGGGACAGGGAAACACTGAAGCTTTCTTT	CASSARAGQGNTEAFF
-	-	TRBV27	TRBJ1-2	12	TGTGCCAGCAGATACTCGGCGTATGGCTACACCTTC	CASRYSAYGYTF
-	-	TRBV2	TRBJ1-4	13	TGTGCCAGCAGTCGAGGGGGAATTGAAAAACTGTTTTTT	CASSRGGIEKLFF
-	-	TRBV2	TRBJ2-7	16	TGTGCCAGCTTCATGGACAGTTCGACCCTCTCCTACGAGCAGTACTTC	CASFMDSSTLSYEQYF
-	-	TRBV25-1	TRBJ1-6	15	TGTGCCAGTTCCAAAGACAGCTCCTATAATTCACCCCTCCACTTT	CASSKDSSYNSPLHF
once	TRBD2	TRBV28	TRBJ2-1	13	TGTGCCATGACTAGCGCGAACTACAATGAGCAGTTCTTC	CAMTSANYNEQFF
-	-	TRBV27	TRBJ2-1	16	TGTGCCAGCCTACGACGCTCAGGCGGGACACACAATGAGCAGTTCTTC	CASLRRSGGTHNEQFF
-	-	TRBV5-1	TRBJ2-2	17	TGCGCCAGCAGCATTCCTGTAGGGATGGCGGACACCGGGGAGCTGTTTTTT	CASSIPVGMADTGELFF
-	-	TRBV5-1	TRBJ2-1	13	TGCGCCAGCAGCTTATATGAGATGGATGAGCAGTTCTTC	CASSLYEMDEQFF
-	TRBD1	TRBV7-9	TRBJ1-6	16	TGTGCCAGCAGGGGGGACAGTTACTCCTATAATTCACCCCTCCACTTT	CASRGDSYSYNSPLHF
-	TRBD1	TRBV7-2	TRBJ1-1	18	TGTGCCAGCAGCTTATTGGGTGGGACAGGGGATAGGGACACTGAAGCTTTCTTT	CASSLLGGTGDRDTEAFF
-	-	TRBV28	TRBJ1-5	14	TGTGCCAGCAGCCCCGAGCTGGGCAATCAGCCCCAGCATTTT	CASSPELGNQPQHF